Sequencing of this TCR beta chain was carried out in a study of breast tumors, draining lymph nodes, adjacent tissues. The lymph nodes were axillary draining lymph nodes from breast cancer patients. Study-level points and caveats: Findings are consistent with lymph node origin and intratumoral expansion of most tumor T cells. Tumors had less TCR diversity than lymph nodes, more than nontumor tissue.

This clonotype was observed at least ten times. Its antigen is undetermined. CDR1 and CDR2 (germline): LNHDA, SQIVND (reference sequence). This CDR3 contains 14 residues. V shed 4 bases, J shed 4 bases, and the junction held 6 bases outside the gene matches. In TCRdb, the multiplex PCR reads were re-called with MiXCR into one record per CDR3 protein. The sample carries approximately 140,000 distinct CDR3 sequences, approximately 29% recorded once. The sample consisted of axillary lymph node tissue. The chain joins TRBV19 to TRBJ1-2; TRBD1 matches at 7 bases. The sequence came from a female donor with breast cancer. Some clones in this sample may be carry-over from other donors' samples. CDR3 DNA: TGTGCCAGTAGTACGAAGACAGGGCTCTATGGCTACACCTTC. Translating gives CASSTKTGLYGYTF.